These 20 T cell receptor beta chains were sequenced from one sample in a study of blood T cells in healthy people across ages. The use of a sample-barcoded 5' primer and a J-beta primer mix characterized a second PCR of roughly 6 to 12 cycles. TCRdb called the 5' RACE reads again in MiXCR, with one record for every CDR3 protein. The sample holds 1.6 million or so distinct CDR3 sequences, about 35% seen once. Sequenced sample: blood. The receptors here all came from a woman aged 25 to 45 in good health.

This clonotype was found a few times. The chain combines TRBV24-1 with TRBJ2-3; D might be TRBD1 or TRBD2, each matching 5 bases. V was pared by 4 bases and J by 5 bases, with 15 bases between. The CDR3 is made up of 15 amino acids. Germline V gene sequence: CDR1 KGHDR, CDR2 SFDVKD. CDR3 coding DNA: TGTGCCACCAGTGACCCCTCCGGGGCTGGAGATACGCAGTATTTT. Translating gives CATSDPSGAGDTQYF.

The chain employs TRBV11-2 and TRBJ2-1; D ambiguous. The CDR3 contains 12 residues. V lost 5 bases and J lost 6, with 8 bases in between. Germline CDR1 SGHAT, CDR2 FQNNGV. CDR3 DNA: TGTGCCAGCAGCCCTGCTTTCAATGAGCAGTTCTTC. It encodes CASSPAFNEQFF.

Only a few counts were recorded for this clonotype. The CDR3 bases are TGTGCCAGCAGTTTATTGGCAGTAGATCAGCCCCAGCATTTT. The encoded protein is CASSLLAVDQPQHF. The chain recombines TRBV27 with TRBJ1-5; no clear D gene. Germline V gene data show CDR1 as MNHEY and CDR2 as SMNVEV (reference sequence). The CDR3 totals 14 residues. The V end lost 1 base, the J end lost 5 bases, and 9 bases lay between the germline ends.

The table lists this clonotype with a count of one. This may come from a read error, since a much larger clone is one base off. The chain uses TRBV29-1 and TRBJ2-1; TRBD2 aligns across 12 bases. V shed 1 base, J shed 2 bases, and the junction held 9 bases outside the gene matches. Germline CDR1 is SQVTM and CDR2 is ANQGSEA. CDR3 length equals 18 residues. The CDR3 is CSVEARGRTSGTYNEQFF. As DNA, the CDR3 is TGCAGCGTTGAAGCAAGAGGGCGGACTAGCGGGACCTACAATGAGCAGTTCTTC.

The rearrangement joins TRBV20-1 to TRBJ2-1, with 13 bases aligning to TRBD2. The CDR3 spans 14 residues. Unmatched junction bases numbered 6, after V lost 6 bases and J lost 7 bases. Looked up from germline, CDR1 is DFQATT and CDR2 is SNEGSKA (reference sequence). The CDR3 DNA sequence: TGCAGTGCGTTGACTAGCGGGAGGTTAAATGAGCAGTTCTTC. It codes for CSALTSGRLNEQFF.

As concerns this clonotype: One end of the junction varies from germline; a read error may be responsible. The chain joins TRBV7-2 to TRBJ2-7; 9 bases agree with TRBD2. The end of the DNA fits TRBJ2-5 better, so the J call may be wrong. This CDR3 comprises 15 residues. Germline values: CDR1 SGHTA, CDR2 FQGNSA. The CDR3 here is CANSLAELAGETQYF. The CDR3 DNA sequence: TGTGCCAACAGCTTAGCGGAACTAGCGGGTGAGACCCAGTACTTC.

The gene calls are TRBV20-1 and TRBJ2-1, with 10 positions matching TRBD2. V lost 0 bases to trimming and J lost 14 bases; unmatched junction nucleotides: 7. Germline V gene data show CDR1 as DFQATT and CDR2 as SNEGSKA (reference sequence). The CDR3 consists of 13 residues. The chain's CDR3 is CSARDQREGGEFF. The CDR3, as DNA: TGCAGTGCTAGAGATCAGCGGGAGGGGGGGGAGTTCTTC.

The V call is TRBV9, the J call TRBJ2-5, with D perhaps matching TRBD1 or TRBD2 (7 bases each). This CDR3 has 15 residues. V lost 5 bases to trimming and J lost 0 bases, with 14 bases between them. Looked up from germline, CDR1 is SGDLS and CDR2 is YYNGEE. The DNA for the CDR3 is TGTGCCAGCAGAGCGGGACAGAACAACCAAGAGACCCAGTACTTC. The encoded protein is CASRAGQNNQETQYF.

CDR3 sequence (DNA): TGCAGCGTTGTAGCAGGGGGCAGCTATGGCTACACCTTC. This codes for CSVVAGGSYGYTF. This chain joins TRBV29-1 and TRBJ1-2; 8 nucleotides match TRBD1. There are 13 residues in the CDR3. Germline V gene sequence: CDR1 SQVTM, CDR2 ANQGSEA. V shed 4 bases, J shed 4 bases, and the junction held 5 bases outside the gene matches.

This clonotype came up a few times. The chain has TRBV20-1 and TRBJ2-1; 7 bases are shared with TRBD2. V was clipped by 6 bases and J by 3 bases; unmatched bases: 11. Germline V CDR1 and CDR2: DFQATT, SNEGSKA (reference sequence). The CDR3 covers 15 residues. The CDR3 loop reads CSANKRESFYNEQFF. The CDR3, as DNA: TGCAGTGCCAATAAGCGGGAAAGCTTCTACAATGAGCAGTTCTTC.

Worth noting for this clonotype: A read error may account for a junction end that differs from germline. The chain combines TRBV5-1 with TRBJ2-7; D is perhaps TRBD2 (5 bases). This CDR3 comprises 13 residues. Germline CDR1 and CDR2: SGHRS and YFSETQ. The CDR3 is CASSWGVSYEQDF. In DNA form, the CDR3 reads TGCGCCAGCAGCTGGGGAGTTTCCTACGAGCAGGACTTC.

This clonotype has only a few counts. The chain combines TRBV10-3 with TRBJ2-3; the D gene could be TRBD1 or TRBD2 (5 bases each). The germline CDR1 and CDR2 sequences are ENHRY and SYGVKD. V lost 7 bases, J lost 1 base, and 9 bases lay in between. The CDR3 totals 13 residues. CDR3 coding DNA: TGTGCCATCACAGGGACCCGCACAGATACGCAGTATTTT. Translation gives CAITGTRTDTQYF.

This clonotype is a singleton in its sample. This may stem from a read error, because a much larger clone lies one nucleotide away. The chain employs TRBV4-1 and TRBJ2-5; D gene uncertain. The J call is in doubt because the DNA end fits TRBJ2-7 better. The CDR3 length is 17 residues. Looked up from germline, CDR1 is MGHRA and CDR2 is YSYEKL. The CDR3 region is CASSQGPIEASSCEQYF. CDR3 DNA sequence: TGCGCCAGCAGCCAAGGGCCCATAGAGGCGTCTTCCTGCGAGCAGTACTTC.

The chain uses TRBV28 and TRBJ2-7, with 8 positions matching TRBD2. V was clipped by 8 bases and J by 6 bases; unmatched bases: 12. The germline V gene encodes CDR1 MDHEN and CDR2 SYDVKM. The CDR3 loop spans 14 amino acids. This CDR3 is CASGLSGGSGEQYF. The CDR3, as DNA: TGTGCCAGCGGCCTCTCGGGGGGGTCAGGCGAGCAGTACTTC.

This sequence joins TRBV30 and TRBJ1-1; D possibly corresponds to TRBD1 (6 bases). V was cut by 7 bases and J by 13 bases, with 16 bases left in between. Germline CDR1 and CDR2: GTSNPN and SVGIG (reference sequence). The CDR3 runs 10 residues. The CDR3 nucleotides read TGTGCCTTAGCTCCGGGACACGGTTTCTTT. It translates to CALAPGHGFF.

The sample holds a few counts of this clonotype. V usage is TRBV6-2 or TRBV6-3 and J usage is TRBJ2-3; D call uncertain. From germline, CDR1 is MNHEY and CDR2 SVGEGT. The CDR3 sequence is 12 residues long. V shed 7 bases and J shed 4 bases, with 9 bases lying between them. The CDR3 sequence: CASTNLPDTQYF. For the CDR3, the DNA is TGTGCCAGCACCAACCTACCAGATACGCAGTATTTT.

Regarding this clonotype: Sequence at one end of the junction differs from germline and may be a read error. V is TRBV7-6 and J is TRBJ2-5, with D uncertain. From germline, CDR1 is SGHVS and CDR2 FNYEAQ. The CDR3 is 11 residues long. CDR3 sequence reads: CASSIQETRYF. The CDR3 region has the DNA TGTGCCAGCAGCATCCAAGAGACCCGGTACTTC. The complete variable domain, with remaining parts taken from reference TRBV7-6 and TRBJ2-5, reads GAGVSQSPRYKVTKRGQDVALRCDPISGHVSLYWYRQALGQGPEFLTYFNYEAQQDKSGLPNDRFSAERPEGSISTLTIQRTEQRDSAMYRCASSIQETRYFGPGTRLLVL.

The CDR3: CASSRDPQTDTQYF. Here the CDR3 DNA reads TGCGCCAGCAGCCGGGACCCCCAGACAGATACGCAGTATTTT. The V call is TRBV4-1, the J call TRBJ2-3; D possibly matches TRBD1 or TRBD2 (5 bases each). CDR1 MGHRA and CDR2 YSYEKL come from the germline V gene. Trimming cost V 4 bases and J 3 bases, with 11 bases left between them. The CDR3 loop spans 14 amino acids.

CDR3 DNA: TGTGCCAGCAGCCAGAGGAATACGCAGTATTTT. The encoded protein is CASSQRNTQYF. The V gene is TRBV3-1, the J gene TRBJ2-3; D is uncertain. V lost 3 bases to trimming and J lost 7 bases, with 5 bases between them. Germline CDR1 reads LGHDT; CDR2 reads YNNKEL (reference sequence). CDR3 size: 11 residues.

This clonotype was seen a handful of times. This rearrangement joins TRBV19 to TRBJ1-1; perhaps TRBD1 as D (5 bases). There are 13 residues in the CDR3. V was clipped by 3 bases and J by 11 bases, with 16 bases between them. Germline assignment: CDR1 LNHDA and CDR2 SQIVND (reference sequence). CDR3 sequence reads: CASSMLGQGDAFF. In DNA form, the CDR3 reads TGTGCCAGTAGTATGTTAGGGCAGGGTGACGCTTTCTTT.